Listed below are T cell receptor beta chains from one sample, sequenced in a study of CD8+CD57+ T cells in acquired aplastic anemia. One entry per CDR3 protein results from TCRdb running MiXCR on the reads. The data contain hundreds of thousands of distinct CDR3 sequences, around 30% of them seen just once; the ten biggest clones take up nearly 0.85%. The sequenced sample was sorted CD4+, CD8+, or CD8+CD57+ T cells (not recorded which) from PBMCs. All receptors come from a human donor with aplastic anemia. Both conserved end residues are part of each CDR3. Fields, in order: CDR3 DNA, CDR3 protein, clone size, D gene, V gene, J gene. D genes are given only for firm matches. Size is stated for part of the rows, as once, few or many counts, or as a class when the clone is expanded.

CDR3 DNA: TGTGCTAGTGGTTTGTTGTATAGTCAGCCCCAGCATTTT
CDR3 protein: CASGLLYSQPQHF
clone size: few
D gene: -
V gene: TRBV12-5
J gene: TRBJ1-5

CDR3 DNA: TGTGCCAGCTGTCCTGGGGGTGACACTGAAGCTTTCTTT
CDR3 protein: CASCPGGDTEAFF
clone size: -
D gene: -
V gene: TRBV6-1
J gene: TRBJ1-1

CDR3 DNA: TGCAGTGCTAGAGGGGCTAGCGGGATTGTTAGTGCAGATACGCAGTATTTT
CDR3 protein: CSARGASGIVSADTQYF
clone size: -
D gene: TRBD2
V gene: TRBV20-1
J gene: TRBJ2-3

CDR3 DNA: TGTGCCAGCAGCTTGGGTAGCGCAGCGAGTAATTCACCCCTCCACTTT
CDR3 protein: CASSLGSAASNSPLHF
clone size: -
D gene: -
V gene: TRBV5-6
J gene: TRBJ1-6

CDR3 DNA: TGTGCCTGGAGTAATGGGCGCGATTCACCCCTCCACTTT
CDR3 protein: CAWSNGRDSPLHF
clone size: few
D gene: -
V gene: TRBV30
J gene: TRBJ1-6

CDR3 DNA: TGTGCCAGCAGCCAAGATATTCGGACAGATACGCAGTATTTT
CDR3 protein: CASSQDIRTDTQYF
clone size: few
D gene: -
V gene: TRBV3-1
J gene: TRBJ2-3

CDR3 DNA: TGTGCCAGCAGTTTCTTGGGGACAGGGAATTCACCCCTCCACTTT
CDR3 protein: CASSFLGTGNSPLHF
clone size: -
D gene: TRBD1
V gene: TRBV25-1
J gene: TRBJ1-6

CDR3 DNA: TGTGCCAGCAGTCAGACTAGCGGGAGTGGAGAGCAGTACTTC
CDR3 protein: CASSQTSGSGEQYF
clone size: -
D gene: TRBD2
V gene: TRBV12-3/TRBV12-4
J gene: TRBJ2-7

CDR3 DNA: TGTGCCACCAGCAGAGATTTTACGCCAACCTACGAGCAGTACTTC
CDR3 protein: CATSRDFTPTYEQYF
clone size: -
D gene: -
V gene: TRBV15
J gene: TRBJ2-7

CDR3 DNA: TGTGCCAGCAGCCCTCTAGCGGGACGGAACATTCAGTACTTC
CDR3 protein: CASSPLAGRNIQYF
clone size: -
D gene: TRBD2
V gene: TRBV5-6
J gene: TRBJ2-4

CDR3 DNA: TGTGCCAGCAGTTTGTCTGGAGGGTCCGGCGAGCAGTACTTC
CDR3 protein: CASSLSGGSGEQYF
clone size: few
D gene: -
V gene: TRBV2
J gene: TRBJ2-7

CDR3 DNA: TGTGCCAGTAGTATAGAAGGCAGGGGTGGGCGACAACAAGAGACCCAGTACTTC
CDR3 protein: CASSIEGRGGRQQETQYF
clone size: -
D gene: -
V gene: TRBV19
J gene: TRBJ2-5

CDR3 DNA: TGCAGCGCCTGTTTCGGTTACAATGAGCAGTTCTTC
CDR3 protein: CSACFGYNEQFF
clone size: many
D gene: -
V gene: TRBV29-1
J gene: TRBJ2-1

CDR3 DNA: TGTGCCACCAGTGCATTCGCTCGGGGGCAGCCCCAGCATTTT
CDR3 protein: CATSAFARGQPQHF
clone size: many
D gene: -
V gene: TRBV24-1
J gene: TRBJ1-5

CDR3 DNA: TGTGCCAGCTCACCAGAACCTACCTACGAGCAGTACTTC
CDR3 protein: CASSPEPTYEQYF
clone size: -
D gene: -
V gene: TRBV18
J gene: TRBJ2-7

CDR3 DNA: TGTGCCATCAGTGGACAGGACAGCCCAGATACGCAGTATTTT
CDR3 protein: CAISGQDSPDTQYF
clone size: -
D gene: -
V gene: TRBV10-3
J gene: TRBJ2-3

CDR3 DNA: TGTGCCAGCAGCGGGCCTAGCACAGATACGCAGTATTTT
CDR3 protein: CASSGPSTDTQYF
clone size: many
D gene: -
V gene: TRBV7-2
J gene: TRBJ2-3

CDR3 DNA: TGCGCCAGCAGGAATCTGGGTCTAGCATCCTACAATGAGCAGTTCTTC
CDR3 protein: CASRNLGLASYNEQFF
clone size: -
D gene: -
V gene: TRBV4-1
J gene: TRBJ2-1

CDR3 DNA: TGTGCCAGCAGCTTGGGCCGGTACCGGGCTGCGGGGGGAAACAATGAGCAGTTCTTC
CDR3 protein: CASSLGRYRAAGGNNEQFF
clone size: -
D gene: TRBD2
V gene: TRBV11-1
J gene: TRBJ2-1

CDR3 DNA: TGTGCCAGCAGCTTATTGCTTTTAGGGGAAGCGTTCTTC
CDR3 protein: CASSLLLLGEAFF
clone size: few
D gene: -
V gene: TRBV7-9
J gene: TRBJ2-1

CDR3 DNA: TGTGCCACCAGTGAACCTCAAGGGACTAGCGGACAAGAGACCCAGTACTTC
CDR3 protein: CATSEPQGTSGQETQYF
clone size: many
D gene: TRBD2
V gene: TRBV24-1
J gene: TRBJ2-5

CDR3 DNA: TGCGCCAGCAGCTCTCAGCTTTCGTTTTCGACAGGGGGGGGCTGTGGCTACACCTTC
CDR3 protein: CASSSQLSFSTGGGCGYTF
clone size: -
D gene: TRBD1
V gene: TRBV5-1
J gene: TRBJ1-2

CDR3 DNA: TGCAGTGCCCATCAGGGCGACACCGGGGAGCTGTTTTTT
CDR3 protein: CSAHQGDTGELFF
clone size: -
D gene: -
V gene: TRBV20-1
J gene: TRBJ2-2

CDR3 DNA: TGCGCCAGCAGCGCTTATGGGACAGAGCAGTTCTTC
CDR3 protein: CASSAYGTEQFF
clone size: -
D gene: -
V gene: TRBV10-1
J gene: TRBJ2-1

CDR3 DNA: TGCAGTGCAACTACCTCGACAGTTGGAGAGACCCAGTACTTC
CDR3 protein: CSATTSTVGETQYF
clone size: many
D gene: -
V gene: TRBV20-1
J gene: TRBJ2-5

CDR3 DNA: TGTGCCAGCAGCCCGGACAGATCCCCTCTTAACTATGGCTACACCTTC
CDR3 protein: CASSPDRSPLNYGYTF
clone size: -
D gene: -
V gene: TRBV12-3/TRBV12-4
J gene: TRBJ1-2

CDR3 DNA: TGCGCCAGCAGTGCGGGCGTGAATTCACCCCTCCACTTT
CDR3 protein: CASSAGVNSPLHF
clone size: -
D gene: -
V gene: TRBV10-1
J gene: TRBJ1-6

CDR3 DNA: TGTGCCAGCAGCTTAGTGGCGGACATTGAAGCTTTCTTT
CDR3 protein: CASSLVADIEAFF
clone size: -
D gene: -
V gene: TRBV5-4
J gene: TRBJ1-1

CDR3 DNA: TGCAGTGCCCTGACCAGGCGAGGGAGCAATCAGCCCCAGCATTTT
CDR3 protein: CSALTRRGSNQPQHF
clone size: -
D gene: -
V gene: TRBV20-1
J gene: TRBJ1-5

CDR3 DNA: TGCAGCGTTTTACTGGCGCCGGGTCAAGAGACCCAGTACTTC
CDR3 protein: CSVLLAPGQETQYF
clone size: many
D gene: -
V gene: TRBV29-1
J gene: TRBJ2-5

CDR3 DNA: TGTGCCAGCAGGGGATTTGGGGACACTGAAGCTTTCTTT
CDR3 protein: CASRGFGDTEAFF
clone size: -
D gene: -
V gene: TRBV27
J gene: TRBJ1-1

CDR3 DNA: TGCAGCACCGCAGTCCAGGGGTGGGAGACCCAGTACTTC
CDR3 protein: CSTAVQGWETQYF
clone size: many
D gene: -
V gene: TRBV29-1
J gene: TRBJ2-5

CDR3 DNA: TGCGCCAGCAGCTTGGCGGGGCGGACCTACGAGCAGTTCTTC
CDR3 protein: CASSLAGRTYEQFF
clone size: -
D gene: -
V gene: TRBV25-1
J gene: TRBJ2-1

CDR3 DNA: TGCGCCAGCAGCCAAGAGGGTGCGACCGGGGCCAACGTCCTGACTTTC
CDR3 protein: CASSQEGATGANVLTF
clone size: many
D gene: -
V gene: TRBV4-3
J gene: TRBJ2-6

CDR3 DNA: TGTGCCAGCAGCTTAAATACGGCCTACAATGAGCAGTTCTTC
CDR3 protein: CASSLNTAYNEQFF
clone size: -
D gene: -
V gene: TRBV11-2
J gene: TRBJ2-1

CDR3 DNA: TGCGCCAGCAAGGGGGGGGCTAGCACAGATACGCAGTATTTT
CDR3 protein: CASKGGASTDTQYF
clone size: many
D gene: -
V gene: TRBV10-1
J gene: TRBJ2-3

CDR3 DNA: TGTGCCAGTAGTACCCCGACCGTGCCTAATCAGCCCCAGCATTTT
CDR3 protein: CASSTPTVPNQPQHF
clone size: many
D gene: -
V gene: TRBV19
J gene: TRBJ1-5

CDR3 DNA: TGTGCCAGCAGTTATCACAACCGACCGGAGAACTATGGCTACACCTTC
CDR3 protein: CASSYHNRPENYGYTF
clone size: few
D gene: -
V gene: TRBV6-2/TRBV6-3
J gene: TRBJ1-2

CDR3 DNA: TGTGCCAGCACTCAATCACAGGGGGCCGCCTACGAGCAGTACTTC
CDR3 protein: CASTQSQGAAYEQYF
clone size: -
D gene: TRBD1
V gene: TRBV6-1
J gene: TRBJ2-7

CDR3 DNA: TGTGCCACCAGCAGGGGGACAGGGGACGCACCCCTCCACTTT
CDR3 protein: CATSRGTGDAPLHF
clone size: -
D gene: TRBD1
V gene: TRBV15
J gene: TRBJ1-6

CDR3 DNA: TGTGCCATCAGTAGACTAGCGGGAGCAATCTACGAGCAGTACTTC
CDR3 protein: CAISRLAGAIYEQYF
clone size: -
D gene: TRBD2
V gene: TRBV10-3
J gene: TRBJ2-7

CDR3 DNA: TGTGCCAGCAGCCCCTCGGGGACAGGGACAGAGACCCAGTACTTC
CDR3 protein: CASSPSGTGTETQYF
clone size: many
D gene: TRBD1
V gene: TRBV7-2
J gene: TRBJ2-5

CDR3 DNA: TGTGCCATCAGGTCGACAGCTAGCACAGATACGCAGTATTTT
CDR3 protein: CAIRSTASTDTQYF
clone size: few
D gene: -
V gene: TRBV10-3
J gene: TRBJ2-3

CDR3 DNA: TGTGCCAGCAGCCGGCAGGGAGTTCAGCCCCAGCATTTT
CDR3 protein: CASSRQGVQPQHF
clone size: many
D gene: -
V gene: TRBV7-9
J gene: TRBJ1-5

CDR3 DNA: TGCGCCAGCAGCCAGCTGGATTATGGCTACACCTTC
CDR3 protein: CASSQLDYGYTF
clone size: -
D gene: -
V gene: TRBV4-1
J gene: TRBJ1-2

CDR3 DNA: TGCGCCATCAGTGGGACAGGTAGGATGGACGAGCAGCACTTC
CDR3 protein: CAISGTGRMDEQHF
clone size: -
D gene: TRBD1
V gene: TRBV10-3
J gene: TRBJ2-7

CDR3 DNA: TGTGCCAGCAGTGGGGGGCCTTACGAGCAGTACTTC
CDR3 protein: CASSGGPYEQYF
clone size: many
D gene: -
V gene: TRBV6-1
J gene: TRBJ2-7

CDR3 DNA: TGCAGTGCTAGAGTCCCTGGGCGAAGTAACGAGCAGTACTTC
CDR3 protein: CSARVPGRSNEQYF
clone size: many
D gene: -
V gene: TRBV20-1
J gene: TRBJ2-7

CDR3 DNA: TGTGCCAGCAGCTTCAATACAGAAGCTAACACTGAAGCTTTCTTT
CDR3 protein: CASSFNTEANTEAFF
clone size: -
D gene: -
V gene: TRBV25-1
J gene: TRBJ1-1

CDR3 DNA: TGCGCCAGCACCGAGGCCGATTCACCCCTCCACTTT
CDR3 protein: CASTEADSPLHF
clone size: -
D gene: -
V gene: TRBV10-2
J gene: TRBJ1-6

CDR3 DNA: TGTGCCACCTGGGGTTTAGATAATTCACCCCTCCACTTT
CDR3 protein: CATWGLDNSPLHF
clone size: many
D gene: -
V gene: TRBV24-1
J gene: TRBJ1-6

CDR3 DNA: TGTGCCAGCAGCCATCCTAGCAGGGGCTCTGAAGCTTTCTTT
CDR3 protein: CASSHPSRGSEAFF
clone size: -
D gene: -
V gene: TRBV3-1
J gene: TRBJ1-1

CDR3 DNA: TGTGCCAGCAGGACGGGGGACGGGACCTACAATGAGCAGTTCTTC
CDR3 protein: CASRTGDGTYNEQFF
clone size: few
D gene: -
V gene: TRBV6-1
J gene: TRBJ2-1

CDR3 DNA: TGTGCCAGCAGCCATGGCAGGGGCGGCGATGGCTATGGCTACACCTTC
CDR3 protein: CASSHGRGGDGYGYTF
clone size: -
D gene: -
V gene: TRBV3-1
J gene: TRBJ1-2

CDR3 DNA: TGTGCCAGCAGCTTAGCGCTGCACCAAGAGACCCAGTACTTC
CDR3 protein: CASSLALHQETQYF
clone size: many
D gene: -
V gene: TRBV7-9
J gene: TRBJ2-5

CDR3 DNA: TGTGCCAGCAGTGAAGCGACAGGGGATAATTCACCCCTCCACTTT
CDR3 protein: CASSEATGDNSPLHF
clone size: many
D gene: TRBD1
V gene: TRBV25-1
J gene: TRBJ1-6

CDR3 DNA: TGCGCCAGCAGCTTGGACAGCGCCCCAGGGGCGCACGAGCAGTACTTC
CDR3 protein: CASSLDSAPGAHEQYF
clone size: few
D gene: -
V gene: TRBV5-1
J gene: TRBJ2-7

CDR3 DNA: TGTGCCAGCAGCGTAGGCAACATGCCTTTTGAGCAGTTCTTC
CDR3 protein: CASSVGNMPFEQFF
clone size: few
D gene: -
V gene: TRBV9
J gene: TRBJ2-1

CDR3 DNA: TGCGCCAGCAGCGAGGATTTAAGCTCTGGGGCCAACGTCCTGACTTTC
CDR3 protein: CASSEDLSSGANVLTF
clone size: -
D gene: -
V gene: TRBV5-1
J gene: TRBJ2-6

CDR3 DNA: TGTGCCACCAGTGACTACCTGGGCGATGAGCAGTTCTTC
CDR3 protein: CATSDYLGDEQFF
clone size: many
D gene: -
V gene: TRBV24-1
J gene: TRBJ2-1